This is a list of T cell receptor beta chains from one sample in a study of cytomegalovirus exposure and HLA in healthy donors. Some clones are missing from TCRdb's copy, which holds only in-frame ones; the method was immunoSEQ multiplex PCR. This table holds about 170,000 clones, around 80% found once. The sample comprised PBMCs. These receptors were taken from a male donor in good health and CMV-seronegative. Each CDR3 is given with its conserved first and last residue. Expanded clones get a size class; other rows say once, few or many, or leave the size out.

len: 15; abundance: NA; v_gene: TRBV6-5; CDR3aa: CASSYSGQGGNTIYF
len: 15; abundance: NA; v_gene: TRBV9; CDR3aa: CASSVNPGGSYEQYF
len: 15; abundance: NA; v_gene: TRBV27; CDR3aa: CASSSAGAGEETQYF
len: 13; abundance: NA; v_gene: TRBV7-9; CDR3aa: CASSLIEFGEQFF
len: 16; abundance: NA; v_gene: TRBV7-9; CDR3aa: CASSSNLAGGRYEQYF
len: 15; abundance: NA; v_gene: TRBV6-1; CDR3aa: CASSKGQGSNTEAFF
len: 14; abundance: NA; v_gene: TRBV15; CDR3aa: CATSRSGGDYGYTF
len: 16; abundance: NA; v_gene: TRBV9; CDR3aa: CASSPRTGGSNTEAFF
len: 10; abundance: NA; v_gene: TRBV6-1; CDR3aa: CASRDNGYTF
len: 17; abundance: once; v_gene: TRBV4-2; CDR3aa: CASSQSEGVSGANVLTF
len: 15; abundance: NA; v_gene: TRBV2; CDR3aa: CASSDPGGTTDTQYF
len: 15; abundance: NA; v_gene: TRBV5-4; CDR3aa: CASSLGTSRHNEQYF
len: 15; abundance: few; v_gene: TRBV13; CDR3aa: CASSFSTGGLSPLHF
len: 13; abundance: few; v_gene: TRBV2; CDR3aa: CASSYGTDYGYTF
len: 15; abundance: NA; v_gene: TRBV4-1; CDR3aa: CASSQPGGRSGELFF
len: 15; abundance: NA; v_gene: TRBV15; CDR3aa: CATSRGDRVNTEAFF
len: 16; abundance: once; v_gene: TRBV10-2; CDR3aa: CASSEKGQGIYSPLHF
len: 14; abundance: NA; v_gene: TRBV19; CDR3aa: CASSIPGLAPEQFF
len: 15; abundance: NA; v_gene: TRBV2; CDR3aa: CASSEARGFSEKLFF
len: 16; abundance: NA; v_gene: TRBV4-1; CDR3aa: CASSRYLQGFTDTQYF
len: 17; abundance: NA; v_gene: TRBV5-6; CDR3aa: CASSFPPGAVTQETQYF
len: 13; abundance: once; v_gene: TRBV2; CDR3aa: CASRGQGASEQYF
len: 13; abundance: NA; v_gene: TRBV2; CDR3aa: CASSVGQAYEQYF
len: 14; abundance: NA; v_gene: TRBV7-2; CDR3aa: CASRLGGQGTEAFF
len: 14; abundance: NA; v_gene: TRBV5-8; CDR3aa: CASRFSPSFYGYTF
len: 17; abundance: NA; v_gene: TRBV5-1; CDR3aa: CASSGTHGGSGANVLTF
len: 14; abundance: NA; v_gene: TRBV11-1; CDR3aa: CASSVWDRKNIQYF
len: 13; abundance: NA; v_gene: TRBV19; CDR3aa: CASSVTGSYGYTF
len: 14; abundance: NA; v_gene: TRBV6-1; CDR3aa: CASRITRSTDTQYF
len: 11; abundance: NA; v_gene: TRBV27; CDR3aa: CASSHTDTQYF
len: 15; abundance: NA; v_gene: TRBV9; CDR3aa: CASSVDAGPTGELFF
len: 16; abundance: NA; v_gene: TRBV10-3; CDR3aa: CAISEPSGQGVGGYTF
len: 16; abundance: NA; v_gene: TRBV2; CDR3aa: CASRTGLAGNTGELFF
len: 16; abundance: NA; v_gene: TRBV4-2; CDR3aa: CASSVSTGVSGNTIYF
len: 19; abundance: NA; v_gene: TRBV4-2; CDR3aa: CASSGTEFVLGLAKNIQYF
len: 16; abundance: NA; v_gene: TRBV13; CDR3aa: CASSPLETSEPNEQFF
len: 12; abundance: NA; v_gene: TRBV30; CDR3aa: CAWTPGIAEAFF
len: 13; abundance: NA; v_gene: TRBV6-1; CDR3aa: CASSALRRVEAFF
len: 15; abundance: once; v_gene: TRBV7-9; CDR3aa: CASSPTSGGGETQYF
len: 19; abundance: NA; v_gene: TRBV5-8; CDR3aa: CASSQRGTSGGLSPDTQYF
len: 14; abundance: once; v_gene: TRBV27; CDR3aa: CASSSGGEHTGYTF
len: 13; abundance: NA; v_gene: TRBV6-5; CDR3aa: CASSQRDRTPQHF
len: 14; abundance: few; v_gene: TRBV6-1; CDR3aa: CASSEEYTGETQYF
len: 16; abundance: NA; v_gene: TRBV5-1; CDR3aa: CASSRTEGAPNYGYTF
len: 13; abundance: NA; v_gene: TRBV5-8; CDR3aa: CASSFRNVALAFF
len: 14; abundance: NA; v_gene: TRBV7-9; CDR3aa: CASSPPLVAGELFF
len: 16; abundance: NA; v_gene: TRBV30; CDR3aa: CAWTLTAGQGREKLFF
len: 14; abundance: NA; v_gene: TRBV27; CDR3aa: CASSFRTGYETQYF
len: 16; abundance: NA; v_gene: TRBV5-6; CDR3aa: CASSLVGQGALYEQYF
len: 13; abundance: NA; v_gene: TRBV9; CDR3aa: CASSAGMAYEQYF